The T cell receptor (beta chain) described here comes from a study of identical twins. Whole-study findings and limits: Researchers caution that invariant MAIT and iNKT cells could partly confound zero-insertion analyses.

This clonotype was detected a few times. Antigen specificity is unknown. Healthy Caucasians supplied all donations. Unique molecular identifiers were in the cDNA, with template-switch universal primer binding. TCRdb re-derived calls from the 5' RACE reads in MiXCR, one entry per CDR3 protein. This sample has around 680,000 distinct CDR3 sequences, with approximately 9% found just once. CDR3 length: 14 amino acids. The germline V gene encodes CDR1 MGHDK and CDR2 SYGVNS. Trimming stripped 7 bases from V and 3 bases from J, with 13 bases between. The same specimen was also included in a second study, on yellow fever vaccine responses in identical twins.

The chain employs TRBV25-1 and TRBJ2-1; no clear D. Sequencing was done on a sample of PBMCs. The clonotype was recovered from a woman between 18 and 29 years old in good health. In nucleotides, the CDR3 is TGTGCCAGCAACGGAGAGGACCTCTACAATGAGCAGTTCTTC. As protein: CASNGEDLYNEQFF.